A single TCR beta chain is shown here with its context. The data belong to a study of T cell repertoires in cytomegalovirus infection. The germline gives CDR1 LNHDA, CDR2 SQIVND (reference sequence). The CDR3 contains 15 residues. After removal of 3 bases from V and 1 base from J, the junction contained 3 bases not matched to a gene. MiXCR, applied by TCRdb to the reads, yields one record per CDR3 protein. This sample has about 320,000 distinct CDR3 sequences; 9% to 9.5% occur once, and the top ten carry about 3.9%. The sequenced sample consisted of PBMCs. The chain joins TRBV19 to TRBJ2-7; TRBD2 matches 10 bases. This receptor was taken from a human donor in good health (CMV status not recorded). Some clones in this sample may be carry-over from other donors' samples. CDR3 loop: CASSMYSGGSYEQYF. The CDR3 DNA reads TGTGCCAGTAGTATGTATAGCGGGGGGTCCTACGAGCAGTACTTC.